This T cell receptor (beta chain) is drawn from a study of blood T cell repertoires in COVID-19. The authors' processing: Estimates of nucleated cell counts were drawn from the amplification of reference gene primers. Some clones are missing from TCRdb's copy, which holds only in-frame ones; the method was immunoSEQ multiplex PCR. For V, J and clone size, that table is used; D and trimming come from the DNA. Altogether tens of thousands of clones are present, approximately 83% being singletons, with the ten largest covering about 23%. V dropped 4 bases and J dropped 7 bases, with 11 bases sitting between them. The CDR3 consists of 13 residues. Germline CDR1 reads GTSNPN; CDR2 reads SVGIG (reference sequence).

This receptor was taken from a human donor in a cohort sampled during active COVID-19. Sequenced sample: peripheral blood. The V gene is TRBV30, the J gene TRBJ1-6; TRBD1 is a possible D gene (6 bases). The CDR3, as DNA: TGTGCCTGGATGGACAGTCCGAATTCACCCCTCCACTTT. This codes for CAWMDSPNSPLHF.